A single sample gave rise to the 30 T cell receptor beta chains below, sequenced in a study of regulatory T cells in long-lasting Graves disease. Arm-PCR of CDR3 regions with iRepertoire HTBI primers generated TCR beta libraries. TCRdb analysed the multiplex PCR reads with MiXCR anew, one entry per CDR3 protein. This sample has about 440,000 distinct CDR3 sequences, with about 17% found just once. Time point specified: newly diagnosed GD, antithyroid drugs for less than 3 months. RNA isolated from PBMCs was used to make the TCR library. This same sample was also part of a study on T cells in Graves' hyperthyroidism and ophthalmopathy.

Sequenced here: peripheral blood mononuclear cells (PBMCs), sampled at new diagnosis, from a patient treated with antithyroid drugs. The receptors shown here come from a woman aged 18-29 years with Graves disease.

The chain has TRBV27 and TRBJ2-1; D unresolved. The CDR3 length is 14 residues. Per germline, CDR1 MNHEY and CDR2 SMNVEV (reference sequence). V shed 6 bases and J shed 10 bases, with 19 bases lying between them. The CDR3 spells CASSLGGVVSEQFF. CDR3 nucleotides: TGTGCCAGCAGCCTGGGTGGGGTTGTTAGCGAGCAGTTCTTC.

This clonotype was recorded once. The chain carries TRBV20-1 and TRBJ2-3; D gene ambiguous. CDR3 length equals 18 residues. The germline gives CDR1 DFQATT, CDR2 SNEGSKA (reference sequence). Trimming removed 0 bases from V and 0 bases from J, with 19 bases in between. The CDR3 loop is CSARDQPAARASTDTQYF. CDR3 coding DNA: TGCAGTGCTAGAGATCAACCGGCGGCCCGTGCTAGCACAGATACGCAGTATTTT.

Ten or more counts support this clonotype. This chain uses TRBV7-2 with TRBJ2-7, with unresolved D. Trimming left V 6 bases short and J 6 bases short, with 15 bases between. The CDR3 is 13 residues long. Looked up from germline, CDR1 is SGHTA and CDR2 is FQGNSA. The CDR3, as DNA: TGTGCCAGCAGGTTGGACGCCACAGTCGAGCAGTACTTC. Encoded protein: CASRLDATVEQYF. Full variable domain (remainder filled in from reference TRBV7-2 and TRBJ2-7): GAGVSQSPSNKVTEKGKDVELRCDPISGHTALYWYRQSLGQGLEFLIYFQGNSAPDKSGLPSDRFSAERTGGSVSTLTIQRTQQEDSAVYLCASRLDATVEQYFGPGTRLTVT.

V is TRBV7-9 and J is TRBJ1-4, with unresolved D. The V gene's germline CDR1 is SEHNR and CDR2 FQNEAQ (reference sequence). Trimming stripped 7 bases from V and 7 bases from J, with 13 bases between. The length of the CDR3 is 13 residues. The CDR3 reads CASKVTGSEKLFF. CDR3 nucleotide sequence: TGTGCCAGCAAGGTTACGGGGAGTGAAAAACTGTTTTTT. Full variable domain (remainder filled in from reference TRBV7-9 and TRBJ1-4): DTGVSQNPRHKITKRGQNVTFRCDPISEHNRLYWYRQTLGQGPEFLTYFQNEAQLEKSRLLSDRFSAERPKGSFSTLEIQRTEQGDSAMYLCASKVTGSEKLFFGSGTQLSVL.

This clonotype has at least ten counts. The gene calls are TRBV7-2 and TRBJ2-1; 12 bases match TRBD2. Germline values: CDR1 SGHTA, CDR2 FQGNSA. The V segment lost 0 bases and the J segment 6 bases; nucleotides outside the gene matches: 6. The CDR3 totals 17 residues. This CDR3 is CASSLATSGRLGNEQFF. The CDR3 DNA follows: TGTGCCAGCAGCTTAGCCACTAGCGGGAGGCTGGGCAATGAGCAGTTCTTC.

The rearrangement uses TRBV5-1 and TRBJ2-4, with 12 bases aligning to TRBD2. Germline V CDR1 and CDR2: SGHRS, YFSETQ. The J segment lost 1 base and the V segment lost 1 base, leaving 6 bases of the junction unmatched. This CDR3 comprises 18 residues. The CDR3 DNA reads as TGCGCCAGCAGCTTGTCTCGACTAGCGGGAGTCGCCAAAAACATTCAGTACTTC. This gives the protein CASSLSRLAGVAKNIQYF.

The table lists this clonotype with a few counts. The V gene is TRBV30, the J gene TRBJ1-3; D unresolved. CDR1 is GTSNPN and CDR2 is SVGIG in the germline V gene (reference sequence). CDR3 size: 14 residues. Trimming removed 1 base at V and 3 bases at J, with 10 bases between. The CDR3 spells CAWSDSGSGNTIYF. CDR3 bases: TGTGCCTGGAGTGACAGCGGCAGTGGAAACACCATATATTTT. Full variable domain (outside the CDR3, taken from reference TRBV30 and TRBJ1-3): SQTIHQWPATLVQPVGSPLSLECTVEGTSNPNLYWYRQAAGRGLQLLFYSVGIGQISSEVPQNLSASRPQDRQFILSSKKLLLSDSGFYLCAWSDSGSGNTIYFGEGSWLTVV.

Only a few counts were recorded for this clonotype. The V gene is TRBV10-3, the J gene TRBJ2-3; 10 nucleotides agree with TRBD2. This CDR3 has 15 residues. Trimming took 6 bases from V and 3 from J; bases not matched to a gene: 6. The germline gives CDR1 ENHRY, CDR2 SYGVKD. The CDR3 reads CAISDWTSGTDTQYF. The CDR3 DNA reads as TGTGCCATCAGCGACTGGACTAGCGGAACAGATACGCAGTATTTT.

This clonotype was counted ten times or more. V usage is TRBV15 and J usage is TRBJ2-3; 7 bases are a match to TRBD1. This CDR3 contains 16 residues. From germline, CDR1 is LNHNV and CDR2 YYDKDF (reference sequence). The J segment lost 6 bases and the V segment lost 0 bases, leaving 9 bases of the junction unmatched. The CDR3 protein is CATSREIETGYDTQYF. CDR3 in DNA: TGTGCCACCAGCAGAGAAATTGAGACAGGGTACGATACGCAGTATTTT.

Remarks on this clonotype: A read error is possible here, since a much larger clone lies one base away. The limits of the CDR3 on the DNA are not certain, so only TCRdb's listed CDR3 is given. The gene calls are TRBV28 and TRBJ2-1; the table's D call, TRBD1, was not checked against the DNA. Germline CDR1 MDHEN, CDR2 SYDVKM. Including both end residues, the CDR3 is 15 amino acids long. The CDR3 protein is CASLLVGQGNNEQLF.

This clonotype was seen a handful of times. The CDR3 DNA follows: TGTGCCAGCGTAGACGCAGGGAGCTCCTACAATGAGCAGTTCTTC. It yields the protein CASVDAGSSYNEQFF. This rearrangement joins TRBV11-3 to TRBJ2-1; the D call may be TRBD1 or TRBD2 (5 bases each). Deletions cut 8 bases from V and 0 bases from J, with 14 bases between. The V gene's germline CDR1 is SGHNT and CDR2 YENEEA. This CDR3 spans 15 amino acids.

This clonotype was observed at least ten times. The chain employs TRBV28 and TRBJ2-3; D gene uncertain. Trimming shortened V by 4 bases and J by 1 base, and 3 bases separated the two germline ends. The germline gives CDR1 MDHEN, CDR2 SYDVKM. The CDR3 length is 12 residues. DNA of the CDR3: TGTGCCAGCAGTTCGGGCACAGATACGCAGTATTTT. Translation: CASSSGTDTQYF.

This clonotype was seen ten or more times. The chain is built from TRBV20-1 and TRBJ2-3; D tentatively fits TRBD1 or TRBD2 (5 bases each). This CDR3 spans 14 amino acids. Deletions cut 0 bases from V and 3 bases from J, with 10 bases between. CDR1 is DFQATT and CDR2 is SNEGSKA in the germline V gene (reference sequence). The CDR3 nucleotides are TGCAGTGCTAGAGATTGGGGGAGTACAGATACGCAGTATTTT. This sequence encodes CSARDWGSTDTQYF.

As regards this clonotype: A far larger clone differs by one base, so this is likely a read error. This rearrangement joins TRBV2 to TRBJ2-7, with D unclear. The DNA end favors TRBJ2-1, so the J call may be wrong. CDR3 length: 13 residues. Germline lookup yields CDR1 SNHLY and CDR2 FYNNEI. The CDR3 nucleotides read TGTGCCAGCAGTAGAGCCTACAGCAATGAGCAGTTCTTC. This encodes CASSRAYSNEQFF.

This clonotype was picked up one time. This likely came from a read error, as a far larger clone is one base away. The chain combines TRBV20-1 with TRBJ2-5; 11 bases agree with TRBD2. The CDR3 runs to 15 residues. CDR1 is DFQATT, CDR2 SNEGSKA, per germline (reference sequence). The CDR3 nucleotides read TGCAGTGCCCTAGCCGGGACTAGCGGTTACAATGAGCACTTCTTC. Translation gives CSALAGTSGYNEHFF.

This clonotype was seen many times. The rearrangement links TRBV29-1 to TRBJ2-3; D possibly corresponds to TRBD1 (5 bases). CDR1 SQVTM and CDR2 ANQGSEA come from the germline V gene. The V end was cut by 6 bases, the J end by 2 bases, with 15 bases between. CDR3 length: 14 amino acids. DNA of the CDR3: TGCAGCGTGGGAATGACAGTCAACACAGATACGCAGTATTTT. Protein: CSVGMTVNTDTQYF.

This clonotype was counted between two and nine times. The V gene is TRBV2, the J gene TRBJ2-2, with a tentative D call TRBD2 (5 bases). The V end was cut by 6 bases, the J end by 2 bases, with 13 bases between. CDR3 length: 15 amino acids. Germline V gene data show CDR1 as SNHLY and CDR2 as FYNNEI. For the CDR3, the DNA is TGTGCCAGCAGGAGGGAAGCTAGTAACACCGGGGAGCTGTTTTTT. This encodes CASRREASNTGELFF.

This clonotype was detected a few times. The chain uses TRBV10-2 and TRBJ2-5; D may be TRBD2 (6 bases). The germline V gene has CDR1 WSHSY and CDR2 SAAADI. The CDR3 has 13 amino acids. V was pared by 5 bases and J by 3 bases, with 10 bases between. CDR3 nucleotides: TGCGCCAGCAGTTATCCGGGGGAAGAGACCCAGTACTTC. This gives the protein CASSYPGEETQYF.

In its sample, this clonotype was seen many times. The V call is TRBV28, the J call TRBJ1-4, with a weak D call TRBD1 (5 bases). Germline V gene lookup returns CDR1 MDHEN and CDR2 SYDVKM. Trimming left V 4 bases short and J 8 bases short, with 23 bases between. The CDR3 is 17 residues long. CDR3 nucleotides: TGTGCCAGCAGTTCCCTCGTCCGGGGCCCGGTCCGGGAAAAACTGTTTTTT. As protein: CASSSLVRGPVREKLFF.

This clonotype was recorded many times. The rearrangement uses TRBV11-2 and TRBJ2-7; TRBD1 matches 8 bases. Germline V gives CDR1 SGHAT, CDR2 FQNNGV. CDR3 length equals 18 residues. V dropped 4 bases and J dropped 0; count of bases not matched to a gene: 14. The CDR3 sequence is CASSSVGRRDRFSYEQYF. CDR3 in DNA: TGTGCCAGCAGCTCAGTAGGCCGGCGGGACAGGTTCTCCTACGAGCAGTACTTC. Using reference TRBV11-2 and TRBJ2-7 for the parts outside the CDR3, the full variable domain is EAGVAQSPRYKIIEKRQSVAFWCNPISGHATLYWYQQILGQGPKLLIQFQNNGVVDDSQLPKDRFSAERLKGVDSTLKIQPAKLEDSAVYLCASSSVGRRDRFSYEQYFGPGTRLTVT.

In the case of this clonotype: A much larger clone sits a single nucleotide away, making a read error possible. The V call is TRBV11-3, the J call TRBJ1-2; D is ambiguous. This CDR3 spans 12 amino acids. Germline CDR1 is SGHNT and CDR2 is YENEEA. The CDR3 loop reads CAGSQMGCGYTF. For the CDR3, the DNA is TGTGCCGGCAGCCAAATGGGCTGTGGCTACACCTTC.

The sample holds a few counts of this clonotype. The chain links TRBV6-1 to TRBJ1-5; TRBD1 is a possible D gene (6 bases). Between the trimmed V and J ends, which lost 7 bases and 1 base, there was a span of 11 bases. There are 14 residues in the CDR3. CDR1 is MNHNS, CDR2 SASEGT, per germline. CDR3 sequence reads: CASIPTGSNQPQHF. CDR3 nucleotides: TGTGCCAGCATTCCAACAGGGAGCAATCAGCCCCAGCATTTT.

This clonotype was seen a few times. The genes are TRBV7-9 and TRBJ2-5, with 12 nucleotides matching TRBD2. CDR1 and CDR2 (germline): SEHNR, FQNEAQ (reference sequence). With V trimmed by 0 bases and J by 5 bases, 13 bases remained unmatched. This CDR3 spans 19 amino acids. CDR3 in amino acids: CASSLATSGRRVGMETQYF. The CDR3 bases are TGTGCCAGCAGCTTAGCGACTAGCGGGAGAAGAGTCGGAATGGAGACCCAGTACTTC. The variable domain in full, completed from reference TRBV7-9 and TRBJ2-5, reads DTGVSQNPRHKITKRGQNVTFRCDPISEHNRLYWYRQTLGQGPEFLTYFQNEAQLEKSRLLSDRFSAERPKGSFSTLEIQRTEQGDSAMYLCASSLATSGRRVGMETQYFGPGTRLLVL.

This clonotype was detected a few times. J is TRBJ1-5 and V is TRBV7-9; D possibly corresponds to TRBD1 (6 bases). Germline CDR1 SEHNR, CDR2 FQNEAQ (reference sequence). This CDR3 contains 14 residues. Trimming stripped 5 bases from V and 1 base from J, with 9 bases between. The CDR3 reads CASSNDRSNQPQHF. DNA of the CDR3: TGTGCCAGCAGCAACGACAGGAGCAATCAGCCCCAGCATTTT.

This chain links TRBV20-1 with TRBJ2-2, with 8 bases fitting TRBD1. The CDR3 is made up of 17 amino acids. In germline, CDR1 is DFQATT, CDR2 SNEGSKA (reference sequence). The V gene end was trimmed by 6 bases and the J gene end by 1 base; junction bases not matched to a gene: 13. The CDR3 region has the DNA TGCAGTGCACCATTAAGAGACAGGGGATGGAACACCGGGGAGCTGTTTTTT. It translates to CSAPLRDRGWNTGELFF.

This clonotype has only a few counts. The genes are TRBV7-9 and TRBJ1-4; D is undetermined. V was cut by 5 bases and J by 5 bases, with 15 bases left in between. The CDR3 spans 15 residues. Germline CDR1 and CDR2: SEHNR and FQNEAQ (reference sequence). This CDR3 is CASSPVLGRNEKLFF. The CDR3 bases are TGTGCCAGCAGCCCAGTTCTAGGCCGAAATGAAAAACTGTTTTTT.

The chain is built from TRBV5-5 and TRBJ1-1; the D is unclear. From germline, CDR1 is SGHKS and CDR2 YYEKEE (reference sequence). Trimming stripped 0 bases from V and 0 bases from J, with 12 bases between. This CDR3 region has 16 residues. The CDR3 DNA reads as TGTGCCAGCAGCTTGGTGGCAGAGCTAATGAACACTGAAGCTTTCTTT. Its translation: CASSLVAELMNTEAFF. The full variable domain, its missing parts supplied by reference TRBV5-5 and TRBJ1-1, is DAGVTQSPTHLIKTRGQQVTLRCSPISGHKSVSWYQQVLGQGPQFIFQYYEKEERGRGNFPDRFSARQFPNYSSELNVNALLLGDSALYLCASSLVAELMNTEAFFGQGTRLTVV.

This clonotype has just a few counts. This CDR3 reads CASSLGQGSDTQYF. The CDR3 DNA sequence: TGTGCCAGCAGCTTAGGACAGGGGTCAGATACGCAGTATTTT. V and J are TRBV7-9 and TRBJ2-3; 8 bases map to TRBD1. Trimming cost V 1 base and J 4 bases; bases outside gene matches: 1. CDR1 and CDR2 from the germline V gene are SEHNR and FQNEAQ (reference sequence). The CDR3 spans 14 residues.

This clonotype was found many times. CDR3 region: CASSYKASGANVLTF. CDR3 DNA: TGCGCCAGCAGCTATAAGGCCTCTGGGGCCAACGTCCTGACTTTC. This chain uses TRBV4-3 with TRBJ2-6, with D hard to call. Germline assignment: CDR1 LGHNA and CDR2 YSLEER. Trimming pared 5 bases from V and 0 bases from J, leaving 8 bases between. This CDR3 spans 15 amino acids.

The rearrangement joins TRBV20-1 to TRBJ2-3, with 8 bases identical to TRBD2. V shed 4 bases, J shed 0 bases, and the junction held 3 bases outside the gene matches. CDR3 length: 14 amino acids. Germline V gene sequence: CDR1 DFQATT, CDR2 SNEGSKA (reference sequence). The chain's CDR3 is CSAISGTSTDTQYF. The CDR3 bases are TGCAGTGCTATTAGCGGGACTAGCACAGATACGCAGTATTTT.